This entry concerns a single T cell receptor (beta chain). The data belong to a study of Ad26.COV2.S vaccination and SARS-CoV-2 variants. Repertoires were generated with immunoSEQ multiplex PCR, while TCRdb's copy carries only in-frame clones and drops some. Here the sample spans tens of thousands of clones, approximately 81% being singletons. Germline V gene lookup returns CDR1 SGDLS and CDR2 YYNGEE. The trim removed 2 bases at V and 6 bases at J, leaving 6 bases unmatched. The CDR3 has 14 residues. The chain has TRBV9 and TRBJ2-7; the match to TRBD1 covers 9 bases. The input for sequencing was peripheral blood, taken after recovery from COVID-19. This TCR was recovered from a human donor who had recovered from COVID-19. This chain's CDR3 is CASSVGTGLAEQYF. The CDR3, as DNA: TGTGCCAGCAGCGTTGGGACAGGGTTGGCCGAGCAGTACTTC.